This entry lists 27 T cell receptor beta chains sequenced from one sample in a study of blood T cells in healthy people across ages. The use of a sample-barcoded 5' primer and a J-beta primer mix characterized a second PCR of 7 to 11 cycles. Via MiXCR, TCRdb re-called the 5' RACE reads, giving one row per CDR3 protein. The data contain 850,000 to 1,000,000 distinct CDR3 sequences, around 49% of them singletons. The sample consisted of blood. Receptor source: a man younger than 45 in good health.

This chain joins TRBV4-1 and TRBJ2-1; a possible D gene is TRBD2 (6 bases). Between the trimmed V and J ends, which lost 6 bases and 9 bases, there was a span of 12 bases. Germline V gene sequence: CDR1 MGHRA, CDR2 YSYEKL. The CDR3 sequence is 12 residues long. This chain's CDR3 is CASRAAGSEQFF. CDR3 in DNA: TGCGCCAGCAGGGCGGCGGGGAGTGAGCAGTTCTTC.

V gene TRBV7-9 combines with J gene TRBJ2-7; a weak D match, TRBD2 (6 bases). This CDR3 is 13 amino acids long. V gave up 8 bases and J gave up 1 base, with 12 bases separating them. From germline, CDR1 is SEHNR and CDR2 FQNEAQ (reference sequence). The CDR3 DNA is TGTGCCAGCCTAACTGGGACTTCCTACGAGCAGTACTTC. Translated: CASLTGTSYEQYF.

The rearrangement joins TRBV9 to TRBJ2-2; D is ambiguous. The CDR3 consists of 16 residues. V was trimmed by 0 bases and J by 2 bases, leaving 11 bases between them. Germline assignment: CDR1 SGDLS and CDR2 YYNGEE. The CDR3 DNA follows: TGTGCCAGCAGCGTAGGCGGTCTAGTCAACACCGGGGAGCTGTTTTTT. Amino acid sequence: CASSVGGLVNTGELFF.

This clonotype came up once. The CDR3 coding sequence is TGTGCCACCAGCAGAGAAAAGTACTATGGCTACACCTTC. It encodes CATSREKYYGYTF. This rearrangement joins TRBV15 to TRBJ1-2; D is unclear. The germline gives CDR1 LNHNV, CDR2 YYDKDF (reference sequence). The CDR3 is 13 residues long. The V end lost 0 bases, the J end lost 3 bases, and 5 bases lay between the germline ends.

The sample holds a few counts of this clonotype. The gene calls are TRBV27 and TRBJ1-1; D is ambiguous. The ends were cut back, 6 bases at V and 3 bases at J, with 14 bases in the middle. The CDR3 is 14 residues long. Germline CDR1 reads MNHEY; CDR2 reads SMNVEV (reference sequence). The CDR3 coding sequence is TGTGCCAGCAGAACACGGGGTGAGGACACTGAAGCTTTCTTT. Translating gives CASRTRGEDTEAFF.

Only a few counts were recorded for this clonotype. A single base separates this from a much larger clone, so it may be a read error. This chain uses TRBV18 with TRBJ2-1; possibly TRBD1 for D (7 bases). The J call is uncertain, as TRBJ2-7 better fits the DNA end. Looked up from germline, CDR1 is KGHSH and CDR2 is LQKENI. There are 16 residues in the CDR3. The CDR3 loop is CASSPSGGSPYNEQYF. The CDR3 DNA reads TGTGCCAGCTCACCTTCAGGGGGGAGCCCCTACAATGAGCAGTACTTC.

This chain links TRBV4-1 with TRBJ2-1; possible D gene TRBD2, 6 bases. CDR1 is MGHRA, CDR2 YSYEKL, per germline. The germline V and J ends were trimmed by 4 bases and 7 bases, with 17 bases remaining between them. The CDR3 has 15 residues. CDR3 nucleotide sequence: TGCGCCAGCAGCCCCCGGTTTGACGGGGGTAATGAGCAGTTCTTC. It codes for CASSPRFDGGNEQFF.

The chain couples TRBV20-1 to TRBJ1-2; D ambiguous. The V gene's germline CDR1 is DFQATT and CDR2 SNEGSKA (reference sequence). This CDR3 is built from 14 residues. V lost 6 bases and J lost 1, with 15 bases in between. The CDR3: CSAPDRSLNYGYTF. CDR3 bases: TGCAGTGCCCCGGACCGATCACTTAACTATGGCTACACCTTC.

This clonotype has more than one count but fewer than ten. The rearrangement joins TRBV5-5 to TRBJ2-3; no clear D gene. Per the germline V gene, CDR1 is SGHKS and CDR2 is YYEKEE (reference sequence). Trimming left V 3 bases short and J 6 bases short, with 14 bases between. This CDR3 contains 14 residues. CDR3 coding DNA: TGTGCCAGCAGCTCCCCCCCATCAATGGATACGCAGTATTTT. This gives the protein CASSSPPSMDTQYF. The full variable domain, rest sourced from reference TRBV5-5 and TRBJ2-3, is DAGVTQSPTHLIKTRGQQVTLRCSPISGHKSVSWYQQVLGQGPQFIFQYYEKEERGRGNFPDRFSARQFPNYSSELNVNALLLGDSALYLCASSSPPSMDTQYFGPGTRLTVL.

This sequence joins TRBV7-2 and TRBJ1-2, with 7 bases matching TRBD1. CDR3 size: 16 residues. Per germline, CDR1 SGHTA and CDR2 FQGNSA. V dropped 4 bases and J dropped 8; count of bases not matched to a gene: 16. CDR3 residues: CASSSNPGQIVLGYTF. The CDR3 nucleotides read TGTGCCAGCAGCTCTAACCCGGGACAGATAGTCCTGGGCTACACCTTC.

V gene TRBV28 combines with J gene TRBJ2-5; 13 nucleotides agree with TRBD2. CDR1 is MDHEN and CDR2 is SYDVKM in the germline V gene. This CDR3 is 18 amino acids long. Trimming cost V 4 bases and J 11 bases; bases outside gene matches: 19. CDR3 sequence (DNA): TGTGCCAGCAGTTCTTCTGGACTAGCGGGGGATATCCCCAATGAGCAGTACTTC. Amino acids: CASSSSGLAGDIPNEQYF. The whole variable domain, remainder taken from reference TRBV28 and TRBJ2-5, is DVKVTQSSRYLVKRTGEKVFLECVQDMDHENMFWYRQDPGLGLRLIYFSYDVKMKEKGDIPEGYSVSREKKERFSLILESASTNQTSMYLCASSSSGLAGDIPNEQYFGPGTRLLVL.

V is TRBV21-1 and J is TRBJ2-5; the table's D call, TRBD2, was not checked against the DNA. TRBV21-1 corresponds to a pseudogene. The CDR3 consists of 14 residues. For the CDR3, the DNA is TGTGCCAGCAGCAAAGGGGCCACGAGAAAGACCCAGTACTTC. Protein: CASSKGATRKTQYF.

The chain recombines TRBV27 with TRBJ1-6, with 7 bases identical to TRBD1. The trim removed 9 bases at V and 9 bases at J, leaving 2 bases unmatched. In germline, CDR1 is MNHEY, CDR2 SMNVEV (reference sequence). The CDR3 totals 11 residues. The CDR3 loop reads CASDRVSPLHF. CDR3 nucleotides: TGTGCCAGTGACAGGGTTTCACCCCTCCACTTT.

The J gene is TRBJ1-5, the V gene TRBV12-3 or TRBV12-4; D possibly corresponds to TRBD1 (5 bases). CDR3 length: 12 amino acids. Trimming cost V 0 bases and J 15 bases, with 12 bases left between them. Written as DNA, the CDR3 is TGTGCCAGCAGTTTAGCCCAGGGTCGCTCGCATTTT. Its protein product is CASSLAQGRSHF.

The rearrangement joins TRBV29-1 to TRBJ1-2; D may be TRBD1 (5 bases). The germline V gene has CDR1 SQVTM and CDR2 ANQGSEA. The V end was cut by 7 bases, the J end by 5 bases, with 17 bases between. The CDR3 has 13 amino acids. The CDR3 DNA follows: TGCAGCGCCCGGGATGCCGGGGGTTATGGCTACACCTTC. Its protein product is CSARDAGGYGYTF.

Concerning this clonotype itself: At one of its ends the junction is not consistent with the germline gene, which may arise from a read error. The chain employs TRBV4-2 and TRBJ2-1; 7 bases are shared with TRBD2. The CDR3 covers 18 residues. Germline V lookup: CDR1 LGHNA, CDR2 YNFKEQ. The CDR3 protein is CASSQLGGGKTTYNKQFF. The CDR3 bases are TGTGCCAGCAGCCAACTTGGGGGGGGGAAGACCACCTACAATAAGCAGTTCTTC.

This clonotype was recorded many times. DNA for the CDR3: TGTGCCAGCACCCGATCAGGACCTCCCTACGAGCAGTACTTC. It specifies CASTRSGPPYEQYF. The J gene is TRBJ2-7, the V gene TRBV12-3 or TRBV12-4; D is uncertain. The CDR3 is 14 residues long. Trimming shortened V by 7 bases and J by 2 bases, and 15 bases separated the two germline ends.

The chain joins TRBV29-1 to TRBJ2-7; D is possibly TRBD1 (5 bases). This CDR3 is built from 12 residues. V lost 5 bases, J lost 0 bases, and 8 bases lay in between. In germline, CDR1 is SQVTM, CDR2 ANQGSEA. In nucleotides, the CDR3 is TGCAGCGTTACAGGATTCTCCTACGAGCAGTACTTC. Protein: CSVTGFSYEQYF.

The V gene is TRBV5-1, the J gene TRBJ2-5; 12 nucleotides line up with TRBD1. This CDR3 has 16 residues. With V trimmed by 0 bases and J by 5 bases, 5 bases remained unmatched. Germline V lookup: CDR1 SGHRS, CDR2 YFSETQ. The CDR3: CASSLAGTGGTETQYF. CDR3 bases: TGCGCCAGCAGCTTGGCCGGGACAGGGGGCACGGAGACCCAGTACTTC.

This clonotype turned up a few times. J is TRBJ2-1 and V is TRBV29-1; 11 nucleotides line up with TRBD2. The CDR3 is 13 amino acids. V lost 7 bases to trimming and J lost 7 bases; unmatched junction nucleotides: 6. Germline lookup yields CDR1 SQVTM and CDR2 ANQGSEA. CDR3 nucleotide sequence: TGCAGCGGGGAGGGACTAGCGGCGAATGAGCAGTTCTTC. Its protein is CSGEGLAANEQFF.

Comment on this clonotype: This clone may be a read error of a much larger clone one base away. This chain connects TRBV6-2 or TRBV6-3 to TRBJ2-7; a weak D match, TRBD2 (5 bases). Germline V gene sequence: CDR1 MNHEY, CDR2 SVGEGT. The CDR3 contains 14 residues. The CDR3 loop reads CASSYSTADYERYF. The CDR3, as DNA: TGTGCCAGCAGTTACTCGACGGCTGACTACGAGCGGTACTTC.

The CDR3 here is CATGGTDDPQETQYF. CDR3 nucleotide sequence: TGTGCCACGGGCGGGACAGACGACCCGCAAGAGACCCAGTACTTC. J is TRBJ2-5 and V is TRBV10-3, with TRBD1 as a possible D gene (7 bases). The CDR3 totals 15 residues. Germline V gene sequence: CDR1 ENHRY, CDR2 SYGVKD. V lost 10 bases to trimming and J lost 2 bases, with 20 bases between them.

V is TRBV10-3 and J is TRBJ1-6; D not certain. CDR3 length equals 12 residues. The germline V gene has CDR1 ENHRY and CDR2 SYGVKD. V lost 4 bases and J lost 7, with 5 bases in between. The CDR3, as DNA: TGTGCCATCAGTGGCCTAAATTCACCCCTCCACTTT. Translating it yields CAISGLNSPLHF.

The chain has TRBV30 and TRBJ2-5, with 8 bases that match TRBD1. The J call is doubtful: the DNA matches TRBJ2-7 better. Germline lookup yields CDR1 GTSNPN and CDR2 SVGIG (reference sequence). This CDR3 has 14 residues. CDR3 protein: CAWSTGTGAYEQYF. The DNA of the CDR3 is TGTGCCTGGAGTACCGGGACAGGCGCCTACGAGCAGTACTTC.

The chain joins TRBV7-2 to TRBJ2-1; D is possibly TRBD2 (5 bases). The last part of the DNA fits TRBJ2-7 better; the J call may be wrong. The germline V gene encodes CDR1 SGHTA and CDR2 FQGNSA. This CDR3 contains 15 residues. The CDR3 region is CASSPQRGRLNEQYF. CDR3 bases: TGTGCCAGCAGCCCCCAGCGTGGGAGATTGAATGAGCAGTACTTC.

The chain is built from TRBV7-9 and TRBJ2-7, with D possibly TRBD1 on 5 matching bases. There are 13 residues in the CDR3. V lost 3 bases to trimming and J lost 6 bases, with 12 bases between them. Germline CDR1 reads SEHNR; CDR2 reads FQNEAQ (reference sequence). The CDR3 DNA reads as TGTGCCAGCAGCTTTCAGGGTGTAAGCGAGCAGTACTTC. Protein: CASSFQGVSEQYF.

CDR3 amino acids: CSISRGANTEAFF. The DNA for the CDR3 is TGCAGTATCTCCAGGGGAGCAAACACTGAAGCTTTCTTT. The V call is TRBV20-1, the J call TRBJ1-1; tentatively, D is TRBD1 (6 bases). Germline V gene data show CDR1 as DFQATT and CDR2 as SNEGSKA (reference sequence). Trimming cost V 8 bases and J 2 bases, with 15 bases left between them. This CDR3 is 13 amino acids long.